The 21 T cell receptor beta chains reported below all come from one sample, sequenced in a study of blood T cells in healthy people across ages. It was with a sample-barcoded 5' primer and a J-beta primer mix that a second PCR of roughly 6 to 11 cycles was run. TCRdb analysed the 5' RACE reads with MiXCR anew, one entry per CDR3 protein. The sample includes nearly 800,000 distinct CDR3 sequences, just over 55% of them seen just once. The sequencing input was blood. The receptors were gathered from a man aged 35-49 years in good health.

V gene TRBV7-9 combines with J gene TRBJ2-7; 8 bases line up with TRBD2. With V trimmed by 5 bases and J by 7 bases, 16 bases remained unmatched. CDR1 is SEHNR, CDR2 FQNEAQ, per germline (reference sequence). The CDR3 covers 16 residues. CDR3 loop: CASSTPGLVSLNEQYF. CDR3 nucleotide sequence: TGTGCCAGCAGCACTCCGGGACTAGTTTCCCTCAATGAGCAGTACTTC.

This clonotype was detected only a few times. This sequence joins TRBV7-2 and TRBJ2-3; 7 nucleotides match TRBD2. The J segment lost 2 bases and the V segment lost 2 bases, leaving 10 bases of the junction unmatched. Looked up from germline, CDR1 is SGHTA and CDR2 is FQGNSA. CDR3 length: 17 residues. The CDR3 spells CASSLTTGLDATDTQYF. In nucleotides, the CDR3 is TGTGCCAGCAGCTTAACTACAGGACTAGATGCCACAGATACGCAGTATTTT.

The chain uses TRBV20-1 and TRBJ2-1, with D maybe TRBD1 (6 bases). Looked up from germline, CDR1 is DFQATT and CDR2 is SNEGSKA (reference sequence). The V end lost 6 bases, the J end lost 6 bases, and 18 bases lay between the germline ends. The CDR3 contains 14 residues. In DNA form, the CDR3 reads TGCAGTGCATTCAGCAGGGGTTTGGGCAATGAGCAGTTCTTC. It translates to CSAFSRGLGNEQFF.

The CDR3 loop is CASSLQDGTQYF. Here the CDR3 DNA reads TGTGCCAGCAGCCTACAAGACGGGACCCAGTACTTC. The genes are TRBV3-1 and TRBJ2-7; D not resolved. The tail of the sequence fits TRBJ2-5 better, so the J call may be wrong. Per germline, CDR1 LGHDT and CDR2 YNNKEL (reference sequence). The CDR3 is 12 amino acids.

The CDR3 spells CASSKEQGSYEQYF. CDR3 coding DNA: TGTGCCAGCAGCAAAGAACAGGGTTCCTACGAGCAGTACTTC. The V gene is TRBV21-1, the J gene TRBJ2-7; the table's D call, TRBD1, was not checked against the DNA. TRBV21-1 is an annotated pseudogene. The CDR3 contains 14 residues.

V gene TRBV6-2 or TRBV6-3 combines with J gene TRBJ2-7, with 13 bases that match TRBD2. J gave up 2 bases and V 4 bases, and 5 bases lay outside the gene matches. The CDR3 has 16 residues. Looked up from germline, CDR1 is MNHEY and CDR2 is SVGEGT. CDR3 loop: CASSSGLAGRTYEQYF. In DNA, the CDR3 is TGTGCCAGCAGTTCGGGACTAGCGGGACGGACCTACGAGCAGTACTTC.

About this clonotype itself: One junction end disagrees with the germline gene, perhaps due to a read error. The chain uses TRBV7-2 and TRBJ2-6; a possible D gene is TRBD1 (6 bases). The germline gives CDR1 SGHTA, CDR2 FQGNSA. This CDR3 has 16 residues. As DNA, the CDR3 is TGTGCCAGCAGCACAACAGGGAACTCTGGGACCAACGTCCTGACTTTC. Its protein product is CASSTTGNSGTNVLTF. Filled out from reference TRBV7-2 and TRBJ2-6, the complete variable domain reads GAGVSQSPSNKVTEKGKDVELRCDPISGHTALYWYRQSLGQGLEFLIYFQGNSAPDKSGLPSDRFSAERTGGSVSTLTIQRTQQEDSAVYLCASSTTGNSGTNVLTFGAGSRLTVL.

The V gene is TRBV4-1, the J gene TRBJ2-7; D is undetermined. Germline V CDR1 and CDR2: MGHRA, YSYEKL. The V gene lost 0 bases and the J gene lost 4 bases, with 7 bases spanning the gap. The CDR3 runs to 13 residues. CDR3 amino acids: CASSQETQYEQYF. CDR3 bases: TGCGCCAGCAGCCAAGAAACTCAGTACGAGCAGTACTTC.

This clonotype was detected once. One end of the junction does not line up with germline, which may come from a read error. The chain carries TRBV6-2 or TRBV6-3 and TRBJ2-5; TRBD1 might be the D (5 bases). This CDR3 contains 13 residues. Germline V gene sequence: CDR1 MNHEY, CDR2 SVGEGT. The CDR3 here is CASRAGIQETLYF. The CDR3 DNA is TGTGCCAGCAGAGCAGGGATCCAAGAGACCCTGTACTTC.

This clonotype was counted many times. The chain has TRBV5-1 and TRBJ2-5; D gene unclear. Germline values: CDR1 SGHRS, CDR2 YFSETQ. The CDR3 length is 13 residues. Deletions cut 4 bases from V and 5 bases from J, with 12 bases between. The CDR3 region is CASSVGPEETQYF. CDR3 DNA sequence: TGCGCCAGCAGCGTAGGGCCAGAGGAGACCCAGTACTTC.

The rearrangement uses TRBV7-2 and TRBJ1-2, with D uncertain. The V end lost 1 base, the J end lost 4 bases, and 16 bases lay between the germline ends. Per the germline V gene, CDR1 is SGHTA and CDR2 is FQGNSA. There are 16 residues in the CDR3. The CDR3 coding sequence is TGTGCCAGCAGCTTAGTGCCTGGCCAAAGGAGCTATGGCTACACCTTC. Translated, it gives CASSLVPGQRSYGYTF.

The CDR3 sequence is CSPATSPYNEQFF. In DNA form, the CDR3 reads TGCAGTCCTGCGACTAGCCCCTACAATGAGCAGTTCTTC. The chain joins TRBV20-1 to TRBJ2-1, with 7 nucleotides matching TRBD2. The ends lost 8 bases at V and 2 bases at J; junction bases unmatched: 6. The CDR3 has 13 residues. Germline CDR1 reads DFQATT; CDR2 reads SNEGSKA (reference sequence).

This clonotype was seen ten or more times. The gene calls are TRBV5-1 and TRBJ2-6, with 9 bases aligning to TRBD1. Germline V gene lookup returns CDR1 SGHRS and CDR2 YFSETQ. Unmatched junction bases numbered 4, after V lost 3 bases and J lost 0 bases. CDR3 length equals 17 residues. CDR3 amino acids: CASSWTGESSGANVLTF. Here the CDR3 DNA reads TGCGCCAGCAGCTGGACAGGGGAGAGCTCTGGGGCCAACGTCCTGACTTTC.

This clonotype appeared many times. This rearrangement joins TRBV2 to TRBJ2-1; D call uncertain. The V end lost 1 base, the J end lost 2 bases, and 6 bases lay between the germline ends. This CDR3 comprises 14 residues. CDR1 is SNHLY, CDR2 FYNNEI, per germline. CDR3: CASSEGSAYNEQFF. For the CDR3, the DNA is TGTGCCAGCAGTGAAGGGAGCGCCTACAATGAGCAGTTCTTC.

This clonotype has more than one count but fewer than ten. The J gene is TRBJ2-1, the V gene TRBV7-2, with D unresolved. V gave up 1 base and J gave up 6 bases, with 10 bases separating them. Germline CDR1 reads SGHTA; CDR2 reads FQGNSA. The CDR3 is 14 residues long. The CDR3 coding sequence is TGTGCCAGCAGCTTAGGGCGTGCGAGCAATGAGCAGTTCTTC. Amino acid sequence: CASSLGRASNEQFF.

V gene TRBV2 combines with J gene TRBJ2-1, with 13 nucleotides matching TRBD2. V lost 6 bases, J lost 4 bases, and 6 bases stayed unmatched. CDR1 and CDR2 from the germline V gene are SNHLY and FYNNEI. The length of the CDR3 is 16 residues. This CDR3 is CASRDTSGGAYNEQFF. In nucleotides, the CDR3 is TGTGCCAGCAGGGATACTAGCGGGGGGGCATACAATGAGCAGTTCTTC. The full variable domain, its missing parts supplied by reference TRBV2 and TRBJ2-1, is EPEVTQTPSHQVTQMGQEVILRCVPISNHLYFYWYRQILGQKVEFLVSFYNNEISEKSEIFDDQFSVERPDGSNFTLKIRSTKLEDSAMYFCASRDTSGGAYNEQFFGPGTRLTVL.

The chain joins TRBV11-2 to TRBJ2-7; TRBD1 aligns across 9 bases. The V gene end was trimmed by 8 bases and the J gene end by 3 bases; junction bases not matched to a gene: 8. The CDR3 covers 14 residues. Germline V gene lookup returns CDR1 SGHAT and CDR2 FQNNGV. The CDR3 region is CASRLTGGSYEQYF. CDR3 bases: TGTGCCAGCCGCCTTACAGGGGGCAGCTACGAGCAGTACTTC.

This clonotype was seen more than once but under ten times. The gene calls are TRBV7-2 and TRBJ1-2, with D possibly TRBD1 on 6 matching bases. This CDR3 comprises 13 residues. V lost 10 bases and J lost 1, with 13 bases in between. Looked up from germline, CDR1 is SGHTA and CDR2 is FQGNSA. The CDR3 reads CATLQQGNYGYTF. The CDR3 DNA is TGTGCCACTTTACAACAGGGTAACTATGGCTACACCTTC. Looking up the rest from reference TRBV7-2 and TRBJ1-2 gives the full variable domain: GAGVSQSPSNKVTEKGKDVELRCDPISGHTALYWYRQSLGQGLEFLIYFQGNSAPDKSGLPSDRFSAERTGGSVSTLTIQRTQQEDSAVYLCATLQQGNYGYTFGSGTRLTVV.

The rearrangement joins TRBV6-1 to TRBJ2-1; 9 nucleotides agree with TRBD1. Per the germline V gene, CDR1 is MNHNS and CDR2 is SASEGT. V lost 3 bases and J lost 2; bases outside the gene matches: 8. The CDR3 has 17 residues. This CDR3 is CASSDFPGQGPYNEQFF. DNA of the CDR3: TGTGCCAGCAGTGACTTTCCGGGACAGGGCCCCTACAATGAGCAGTTCTTC.

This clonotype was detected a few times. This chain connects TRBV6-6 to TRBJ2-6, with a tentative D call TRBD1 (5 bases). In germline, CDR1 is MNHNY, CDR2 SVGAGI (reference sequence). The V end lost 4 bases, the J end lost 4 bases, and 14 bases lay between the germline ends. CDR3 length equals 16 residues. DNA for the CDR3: TGTGCCAGCAGTTTCCCAAAGGGGTCCGGGGCCAACGTCCTGACTTTC. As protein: CASSFPKGSGANVLTF.

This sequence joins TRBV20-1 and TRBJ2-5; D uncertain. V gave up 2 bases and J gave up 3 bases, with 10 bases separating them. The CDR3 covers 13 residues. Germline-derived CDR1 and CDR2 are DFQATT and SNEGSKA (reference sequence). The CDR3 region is CSARQTSEETQYF. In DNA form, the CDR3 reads TGCAGTGCTAGACAGACTTCCGAAGAGACCCAGTACTTC.